This T cell receptor (beta chain) was sequenced during a study of patients and donors after allogeneic stem cell transplantation. This clonotype was seen repeatedly, ten times or more. V lost 1 base, J lost 5 bases, and 12 bases lay in between. Germline values: CDR1 SEHNR, CDR2 FQNEAQ (reference sequence). The CDR3 spans 15 residues. One entry per CDR3 protein results from TCRdb running MiXCR on the RT-PCR reads. Of about 19,000 distinct CDR3 sequences in the sample, roughly 4.5% are singletons; the top ten hold about 40%. The source is a human donor who was either an allogeneic HSCT recipient or a stem cell or donor lymphocyte infusion donor (not recorded which). It is not recorded whose cells these are; they may come from a transplant donor. The rearrangement links TRBV7-9 to TRBJ1-5; no reliable D call. Source material: blood, either unsorted or a sorted T cell fraction (not recorded which). CDR3 region: CASSLVGRTDQPQHF. The DNA of the CDR3 is TGTGCCAGCAGCTTAGTAGGAAGGACGGATCAGCCCCAGCATTTT. Complete variable domain (other parts from reference TRBV7-9 and TRBJ1-5): DTGVSQNPRHKITKRGQNVTFRCDPISEHNRLYWYRQTLGQGPEFLTYFQNEAQLEKSRLLSDRFSAERPKGSFSTLEIQRTEQGDSAMYLCASSLVGRTDQPQHFGDGTRLSIL.